This T cell receptor beta chain emerged from a study of cytomegalovirus exposure and HLA in healthy donors. Study-wide context: One earlier analysis, a look at 180 million or so T cells, found some 100 million unique TCR beta sequences.

On this clone itself: Its antigen is undetermined.

The PCR ran on 60 Vbeta and 13 Jbeta primers. Assay: immunoSEQ multiplex PCR; the TCRdb copy retains only in-frame clones and omits some. The table shows about 120,000 clones, with 70% to 85% occurring only once. CDR3 length: 12 residues. The germline V gene encodes CDR1 GTSNPN and CDR2 SVGIG (reference sequence). The V gene lost 5 bases and the J gene lost 8 bases, with 13 bases spanning the gap. Whole-study findings and limits: The majority of CMV-associated TCR beta chains were reported as apparently HLA-restricted in a later analysis. Previous analysis showed most TCR beta V segments were productive about 90% or about 30% of the time.

The TCR originated in a woman in her forties or fifties in good health and CMV-seropositive. The material sequenced was PBMCs. The J gene is TRBJ2-1, the V gene TRBV30, with a tentative D call TRBD1 (5 bases). The CDR3 protein is CAWDSRVDEQFF. The CDR3 DNA follows: TGTGCCTGGGACAGCAGGGTCGATGAGCAGTTCTTC. The full variable domain, completed using reference TRBV30 and TRBJ2-1, is SQTIHQWPATLVQPVGSPLSLECTVEGTSNPNLYWYRQAAGRGLQLLFYSVGIGQISSEVPQNLSASRPQDRQFILSSKKLLLSDSGFYLCAWDSRVDEQFFGPGTRLTVL.